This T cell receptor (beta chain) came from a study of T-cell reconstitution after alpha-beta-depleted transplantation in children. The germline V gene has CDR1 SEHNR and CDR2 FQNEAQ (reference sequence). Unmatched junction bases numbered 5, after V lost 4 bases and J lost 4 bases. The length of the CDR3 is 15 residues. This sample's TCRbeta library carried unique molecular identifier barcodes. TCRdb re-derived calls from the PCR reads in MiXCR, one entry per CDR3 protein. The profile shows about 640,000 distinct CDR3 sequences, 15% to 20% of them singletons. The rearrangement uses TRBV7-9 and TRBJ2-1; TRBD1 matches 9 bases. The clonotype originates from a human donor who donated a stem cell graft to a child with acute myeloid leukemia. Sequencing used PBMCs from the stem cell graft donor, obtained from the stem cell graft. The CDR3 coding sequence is TGTGCCAGCAGCTGGGACAGGGATCCTTACAATGAGCAGTTCTTC. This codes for CASSWDRDPYNEQFF.